This T cell receptor (beta chain) was sequenced during a study of blood T cells in healthy people across ages. Primers used in a second PCR of about 7 to 12 cycles were a sample-barcoded 5' primer and a J-beta primer mix. TCRdb reanalysed the 5' RACE reads using MiXCR and keeps one entry per CDR3 protein. The sample carries roughly 1.7 million distinct CDR3 sequences, about 35% recorded once. Trimming cost V 6 bases and J 4 bases; bases outside gene matches: 12. The germline V gene encodes CDR1 SNHLY and CDR2 FYNNEI. The CDR3 has 16 amino acids. The sequence came from a woman aged 25 to 39 in good health. The chain combines TRBV2 with TRBJ1-5; the match to TRBD1 covers 7 bases. The material sequenced was blood. Here the CDR3 reads CASRDAGQRGNQPQHF. The CDR3 DNA reads as TGTGCCAGCAGAGATGCGGGACAGCGTGGGAATCAGCCCCAGCATTTT.